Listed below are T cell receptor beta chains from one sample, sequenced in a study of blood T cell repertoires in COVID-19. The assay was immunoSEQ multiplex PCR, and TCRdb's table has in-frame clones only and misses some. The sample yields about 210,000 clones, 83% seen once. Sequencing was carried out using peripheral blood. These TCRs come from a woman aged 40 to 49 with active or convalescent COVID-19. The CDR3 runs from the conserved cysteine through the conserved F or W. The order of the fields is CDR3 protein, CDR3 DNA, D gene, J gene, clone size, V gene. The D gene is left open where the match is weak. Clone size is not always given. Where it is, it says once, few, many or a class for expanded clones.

CATSDRGTGWEEQYF,TGTGCCACCAGTGATCGAGGGACAGGCTGGGAGGAGCAGTACTTC,TRBD1,TRBJ2-7,NA,TRBV24-1
CASRPGTAANYGYTF,TGTGCCAGCAGACCCGGGACAGCAGCTAACTATGGCTACACCTTC,TRBD1,TRBJ1-2,NA,TRBV2
CASSASLSAIGTEAFF,TGTGCCAGCAGCGCTAGTCTGAGCGCAATCGGGACTGAAGCTTTCTTT,NA,TRBJ1-1,few,TRBV7-6
CASSLPSSYEQYF,TGTGCCAGCAGCTTACCTAGCTCCTACGAGCAGTACTTC,NA,TRBJ2-7,NA,TRBV7-9
CASSLGQGGVETQYF,TGTGCCAGCAGCCTTGGACAGGGGGGAGTGGAGACCCAGTACTTC,TRBD1,TRBJ2-5,NA,TRBV4-2
CASSSLKRGKGTDTQYF,TGTGCCAGCAGCTCACTAAAGCGGGGGAAGGGGACAGATACGCAGTATTTT,TRBD2,TRBJ2-3,NA,TRBV11-3
CATSRESRGWSGNTIYF,TGTGCCACCAGCAGAGAGAGCCGAGGTTGGTCTGGAAACACCATATATTTT,NA,TRBJ1-3,once,TRBV15
CASSSGGSFTGELFF,TGTGCCAGCAGCTCAGGAGGGAGTTTCACCGGGGAGCTGTTTTTT,NA,TRBJ2-2,NA,TRBV7-3
CASSAVEIVNTGELFF,TGTGCCAGCAGCGCTGTAGAGATTGTGAACACCGGGGAGCTGTTTTTT,NA,TRBJ2-2,NA,TRBV7-2
CASSQDSTGGGYTF,TGCGCCAGCAGCCAAGACTCGACAGGGGGAGGCTACACCTTC,TRBD1,TRBJ1-2,once,TRBV4-3
CATSDPAGTPNYGYTF,TGTGCCACCAGTGATCCGGCCGGGACACCAAACTATGGCTACACCTTC,NA,TRBJ1-2,NA,TRBV24-1
CASSLGSGGNGYTF,TGTGCCAGCAGCTTAGGTTCGGGGGGCAATGGCTACACCTTC,NA,TRBJ1-2,NA,TRBV13
CASSLGQGKAFF,TGTGCCAGCAGCTTGGGACAGGGAAAAGCTTTCTTT,TRBD1,TRBJ1-1,NA,TRBV12-3/TRBV12-4
CASSQDDSGYTF,TGTGCCAGCAGCCAAGATGACTCTGGCTACACCTTC,NA,TRBJ1-2,NA,TRBV4-2
CASTELAGAGELFF,TGTGCCAGTACTGAACTAGCGGGGGCCGGGGAGCTGTTTTTT,TRBD2,TRBJ2-2,NA,TRBV19
CASSLAGVNQPQHF,TGTGCCAGCAGTTTAGCGGGGGTCAATCAGCCCCAGCATTTT,NA,TRBJ1-5,NA,TRBV27
CASNGGTGRAGELFF,TGTGCCAGCAATGGCGGGACAGGTCGGGCCGGGGAGCTGTTTTTT,TRBD1,TRBJ2-2,NA,TRBV28
CASSLPGAYGYTF,TGTGCCAGCAGTTTGCCAGGGGCCTATGGCTACACCTTC,NA,TRBJ1-2,NA,TRBV28
CASSLAFNGEKLFF,TGTGCCAGCAGCTTAGCGTTCAACGGGGAAAAACTGTTTTTT,NA,TRBJ1-4,once,TRBV7-8
CASSITLAGGISNEQFF,TGTGCCAGTAGTATTACTTTAGCGGGAGGAATTTCCAATGAGCAGTTCTTC,TRBD2,TRBJ2-1,few,TRBV19
CASSQVYEANREQYF,TGTGCCAGCAGCCAAGTCTACGAGGCCAACAGGGAGCAGTACTTC,NA,TRBJ2-7,NA,TRBV4-2
CATSDLTSGVNEQFF,TGTGCCACCAGTGATTTGACTAGCGGGGTCAATGAGCAGTTCTTC,TRBD2,TRBJ2-1,NA,TRBV24-1
CATSSGTGGWTEAFF,TGTGCCACCAGCTCCGGGACAGGGGGCTGGACTGAAGCTTTCTTT,TRBD1,TRBJ1-1,few,TRBV24-1
CAISRLAGAEQYF,TGTGCCATCAGTCGCCTAGCGGGAGCCGAGCAGTACTTC,TRBD2,TRBJ2-7,few,TRBV10-3
CASSAFPDYGYTF,TGTGCCAGCAGCGCCTTTCCAGACTATGGCTACACCTTC,NA,TRBJ1-2,NA,TRBV9
CASRARTHNGMRDTQYF,TGTGCCAGTAGGGCAAGGACCCACAACGGGATGAGGGATACGCAGTATTTT,NA,TRBJ2-3,once,TRBV19
CAISVWLAGVPGELFF,TGTGCCATCAGTGTTTGGCTAGCGGGAGTCCCCGGGGAGCTGTTTTTT,TRBD2,TRBJ2-2,NA,TRBV10-3
CASSTGHSEPNTEAFF,TGCGCCAGCAGCACGGGACATTCTGAGCCGAACACTGAAGCTTTCTTT,NA,TRBJ1-1,NA,TRBV5-1